Sequencing of this TCR beta chain was carried out in a study of T-cell memory formation after mild COVID-19. Study in general: The TCR clusters were mostly specific to one donor. Study-level results: Later expanders leaned CD4+, whereas day 15 to 85 contracting clones were balanced CD4/CD8.

In regard to this clonotype: The antigen is undetermined. At one end the junction does not follow the germline gene, possibly because of a read error.

Germline V gene sequence: CDR1 SGHDT, CDR2 YYEEEE. The CDR3 contains 15 residues. 5'RACE primed from the constant segment yielded TCR alpha and TCR beta cDNA libraries bearing sample barcodes and UMIs. TCRdb reprocessed the 5' RACE reads via MiXCR and lists one record per CDR3 protein. The repertoire holds some 300,000 distinct CDR3 sequences, with 20% as singletons. This sequence joins TRBV5-6 and TRBJ2-2; D remains unclear. The receptor was isolated from a man between 18 and 29 years old who had mild COVID-19 (a few samples of this study predate the infection). Cell type and time point are not known. Sequencing was carried out using PBMCs or a T cell subset sorted from them (not recorded which). DNA for the CDR3: TGTGCCAGCAGCTTGGGAACACCGAACACCGTGGAGCTGTTTTTT. Amino acid sequence: CASSLGTPNTVELFF.